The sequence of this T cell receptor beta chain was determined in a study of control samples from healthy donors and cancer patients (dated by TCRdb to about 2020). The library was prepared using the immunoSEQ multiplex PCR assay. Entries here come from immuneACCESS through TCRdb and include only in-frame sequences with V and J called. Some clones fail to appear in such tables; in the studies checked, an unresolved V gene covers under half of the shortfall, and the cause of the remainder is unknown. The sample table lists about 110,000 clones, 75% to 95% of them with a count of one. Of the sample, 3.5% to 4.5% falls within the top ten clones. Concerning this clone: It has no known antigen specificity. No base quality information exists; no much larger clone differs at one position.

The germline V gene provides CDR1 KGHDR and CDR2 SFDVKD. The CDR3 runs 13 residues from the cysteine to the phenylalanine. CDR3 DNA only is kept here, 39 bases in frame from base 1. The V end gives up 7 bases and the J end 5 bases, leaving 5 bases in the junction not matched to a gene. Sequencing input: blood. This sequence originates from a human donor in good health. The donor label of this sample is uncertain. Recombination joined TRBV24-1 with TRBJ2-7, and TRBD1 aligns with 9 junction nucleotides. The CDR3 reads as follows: CATRGTGSNEQYF. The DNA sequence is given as TGTGCCACCAGGGGGACAGGGAGTAACGAGCAGTACTTC.